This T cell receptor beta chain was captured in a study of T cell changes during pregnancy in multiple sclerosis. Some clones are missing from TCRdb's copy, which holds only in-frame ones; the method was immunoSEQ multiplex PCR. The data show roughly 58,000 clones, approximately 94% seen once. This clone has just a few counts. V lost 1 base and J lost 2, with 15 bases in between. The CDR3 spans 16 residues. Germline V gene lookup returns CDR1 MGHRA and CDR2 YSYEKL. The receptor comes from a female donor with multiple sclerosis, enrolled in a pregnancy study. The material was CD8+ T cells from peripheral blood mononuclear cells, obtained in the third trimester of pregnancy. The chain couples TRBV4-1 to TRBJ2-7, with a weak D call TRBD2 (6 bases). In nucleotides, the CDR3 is TGCGCCAGCAGCCAAGTCCCATGGCGGGGAACCTACGAGCAGTACTTC. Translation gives CASSQVPWRGTYEQYF.